The 2 T cell receptor beta chains presented below share a single source sample, sequenced in a study of tumor-infiltrating lymphocytes in primary liver carcinoma. Total RNA and DNA came together from 20-30 mg of bulk tissue without cell sorting. cDNA specific to TCR beta was made from 500 to 650 ng of total RNA, with a constant-region primer employed for priming. What produced the TCR beta libraries was three nested multiplex PCR rounds using slightly modified ARM-PCR. It was with TRBV1-TRBV30 forward primers and a C-beta reverse primer that the first two PCR rounds were run, at approximately 10 cycles each. TCRdb ran MiXCR on the multiplex PCR reads and lists one entry per CDR3 protein. The sample has about 84,000 distinct CDR3 sequences; 55% to 85% are singletons. The sample was liver tumor tissue from sampling region 1. The subset denotes: tumor region T1, superior pole. Receptors originate from a man aged 40-49 years with primary liver carcinoma and hepatitis B virus infection.

The rearrangement uses TRBV6-5 and TRBJ2-7; TRBD1 agrees at 9 bases. The trim removed 11 bases at V and 7 bases at J, leaving 15 bases unmatched. Germline values: CDR1 MNHEY, CDR2 SVGAGI. The CDR3 covers 14 residues. The CDR3 sequence is CADSPYRDRVEQYF. DNA for the CDR3: TGTGCCGACAGTCCATACCGGGACAGGGTGGAGCAGTACTTC.

This clonotype was seen at least ten times. The chain is built from TRBV12-3 or TRBV12-4 and TRBJ2-5; D remains ambiguous. The CDR3 spans 14 residues. The germline V and J ends were trimmed by 0 bases and 5 bases, with 10 bases remaining between them. CDR3 region: CASSLAGPGETQYF. As DNA, the CDR3 is TGTGCCAGCAGTTTAGCGGGCCCCGGGGAGACCCAGTACTTC.